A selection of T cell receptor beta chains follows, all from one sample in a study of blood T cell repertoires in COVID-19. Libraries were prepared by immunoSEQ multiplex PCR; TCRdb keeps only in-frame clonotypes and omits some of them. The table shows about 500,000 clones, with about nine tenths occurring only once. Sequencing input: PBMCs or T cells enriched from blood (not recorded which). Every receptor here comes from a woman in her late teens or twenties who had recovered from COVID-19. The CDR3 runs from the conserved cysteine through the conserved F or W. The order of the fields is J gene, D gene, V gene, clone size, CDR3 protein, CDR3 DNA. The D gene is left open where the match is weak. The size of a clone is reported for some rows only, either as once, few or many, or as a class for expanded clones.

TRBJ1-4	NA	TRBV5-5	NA	CASKLTGWGTNEKLFF	TGTGCCAGCAAACTTACAGGGTGGGGAACTAATGAAAAACTGTTTTTT
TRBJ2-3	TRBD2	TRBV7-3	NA	CASSSSGGRADTQYF	TGTGCCAGCAGCTCTAGCGGGGGGAGGGCAGATACGCAGTATTTT
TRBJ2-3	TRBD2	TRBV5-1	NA	CASSPRGFSTDTQYF	TGCGCCAGCAGCCCGCGGGGGTTTAGCACAGATACGCAGTATTTT
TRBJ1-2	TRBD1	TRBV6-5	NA	CASSPDRDYGYTF	TGTGCCAGCAGCCCGGACAGGGACTATGGCTACACCTTC
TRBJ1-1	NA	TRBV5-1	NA	CASSLAEGRDTEAFF	TGCGCCAGCAGCTTGGCCGAGGGGAGGGACACTGAAGCTTTCTTT
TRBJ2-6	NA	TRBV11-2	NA	CASSPSFYGAGANVLTF	TGTGCCAGCAGCCCGTCGTTTTACGGGGCTGGGGCCAACGTCCTGACTTTC
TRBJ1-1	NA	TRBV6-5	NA	CASNYLTENTEAFF	TGTGCCAGCAATTACTTGACAGAGAACACTGAAGCTTTCTTT
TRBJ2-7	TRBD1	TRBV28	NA	CASGEQGAGVDEQYF	TGTGCCAGCGGCGAACAGGGGGCAGGAGTGGACGAGCAGTACTTC
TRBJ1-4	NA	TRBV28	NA	CASSFEGREKLFF	TGTGCCAGCAGTTTTGAGGGCCGTGAAAAACTGTTTTTT
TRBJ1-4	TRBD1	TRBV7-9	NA	CASSLHSRTGVGLSEKLFF	TGTGCCAGCAGCTTACACTCCAGGACAGGGGTGGGGTTGAGTGAAAAACTGTTTTTT
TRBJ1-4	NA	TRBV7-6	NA	CASSLTGFGTEKLFF	TGTGCCAGCAGCTTGACGGGGTTCGGGACAGAAAAACTGTTTTTT
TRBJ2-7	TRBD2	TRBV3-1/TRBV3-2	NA	CASSQDLGGSEQYF	TGTGCCAGCAGCCAAGATCTCGGGGGGAGCGAGCAGTACTTC
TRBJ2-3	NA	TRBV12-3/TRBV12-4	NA	CASSQGLGTQYF	TGTGCCAGCAGCCAGGGTCTGGGAACGCAGTATTTT
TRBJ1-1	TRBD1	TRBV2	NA	CAGTGSANTEAFF	TGTGCCGGGACAGGTTCGGCGAACACTGAAGCTTTCTTT
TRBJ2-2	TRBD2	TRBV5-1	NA	CASSLGLAGVNTGELFF	TGCGCCAGCAGCTTGGGACTAGCGGGGGTGAACACCGGGGAGCTGTTTTTT
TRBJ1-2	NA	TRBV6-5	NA	CASSFDADRTLYGYTF	TGTGCCAGCAGTTTCGATGCAGACAGGACACTCTATGGCTACACCTTC
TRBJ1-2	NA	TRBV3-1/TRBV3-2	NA	CASSQESLSRLGYTF	TGTGCCAGCAGCCAAGAATCCCTCTCCAGACTTGGCTACACCTTC
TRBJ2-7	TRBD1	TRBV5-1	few	CASSLAADRAPSYEQYF	TGCGCCAGCAGCTTGGCCGCTGACAGGGCACCGTCCTACGAGCAGTACTTC
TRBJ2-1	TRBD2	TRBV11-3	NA	CASRGAPSGGHEQFF	TGTGCCAGCAGGGGGGCCCCTAGCGGGGGCCACGAGCAGTTCTTC
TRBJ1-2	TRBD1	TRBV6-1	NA	CASSEYQQGAKGYTF	TGTGCCAGCAGTGAATACCAACAGGGGGCTAAGGGCTACACCTTC
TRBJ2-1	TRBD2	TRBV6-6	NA	CASSSGGHNEQFF	TGTGCCAGCAGCTCGGGGGGGCACAATGAGCAGTTCTTC
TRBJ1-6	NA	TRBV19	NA	CASSIVDVGNSPLHF	TGTGCCAGTAGTATAGTCGACGTCGGGAACTCACCCCTCCACTTT
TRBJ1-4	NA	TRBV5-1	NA	CASSSYGGPGEKLFF	TGCGCCAGCAGTTCCTATGGAGGTCCGGGGGAAAAACTGTTTTTT
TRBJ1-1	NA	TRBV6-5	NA	CASSYGTGVYTEAFF	TGTGCCAGCAGTTACGGGACGGGGGTTTACACTGAAGCTTTCTTT
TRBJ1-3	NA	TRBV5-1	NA	CASSPGTYGNTIYF	TGCGCCAGCAGCCCGGGGACATATGGAAACACCATATATTTT
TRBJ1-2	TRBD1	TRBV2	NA	CASTSRTGLWGYTF	TGTGCCAGCACCTCACGGACAGGCCTTTGGGGCTACACCTTC
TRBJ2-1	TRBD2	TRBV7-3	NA	CASSPVAGGPLNEQFF	TGTGCCAGCAGCCCCGTAGCGGGGGGGCCCCTCAATGAGCAGTTCTTC
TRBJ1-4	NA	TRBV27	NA	CASSRFSNEKLFF	TGTGCCAGCAGTCGGTTTTCTAATGAAAAACTGTTTTTT
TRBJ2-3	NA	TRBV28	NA	CASSSDRGSADTQYF	TGTGCCAGCAGTTCCGATCGGGGGTCGGCAGATACGCAGTATTTT
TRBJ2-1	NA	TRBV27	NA	CASSPGRGEQFF	TGTGCCAGCAGCCCAGGGCGAGGTGAGCAGTTCTTC
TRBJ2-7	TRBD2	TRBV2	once	CASTDSGGIYEQYF	TGTGCCAGCACCGATAGCGGGGGAATCTACGAGCAGTACTTC
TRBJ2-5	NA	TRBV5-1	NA	CASSSGVGWEETQYF	TGCGCCAGCAGCTCGGGAGTGGGTTGGGAAGAGACCCAGTACTTC
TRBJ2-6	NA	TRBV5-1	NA	CASSSRGSSGANVLTF	TGCGCCAGCAGCTCGCGGGGTTCCTCTGGGGCCAACGTCCTGACTTTC
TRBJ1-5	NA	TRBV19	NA	CASSINAGNLGNQPQHF	TGTGCCAGTAGTATAAATGCAGGGAACTTGGGCAATCAGCCCCAGCATTTT
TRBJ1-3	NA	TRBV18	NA	CASSQTAGNTIYF	TGTGCCAGCTCGCAGACAGCTGGAAACACCATATATTTT
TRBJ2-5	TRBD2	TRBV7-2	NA	CASSLGGGQETQYF	TGTGCCAGCAGCTTAGGGGGGGGCCAAGAGACCCAGTACTTC
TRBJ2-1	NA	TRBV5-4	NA	CASSLGGEQFF	TGTGCCAGCAGCTTGGGTGGCGAGCAGTTCTTC
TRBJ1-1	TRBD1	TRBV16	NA	CASSQGAGTEAFF	TGTGCCAGCAGTCAGGGGGCCGGGACTGAAGCTTTCTTT
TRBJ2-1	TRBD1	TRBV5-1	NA	CASSPGTGGRIEQFF	TGCGCCAGCAGCCCCGGGACAGGGGGCAGGATTGAGCAGTTCTTC
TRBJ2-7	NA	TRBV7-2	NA	CASSLEAYRSYEQYF	TGTGCCAGCAGCCTAGAGGCGTACAGATCCTACGAGCAGTACTTC
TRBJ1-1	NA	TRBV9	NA	CASSVAPQGVARATEAFF	TGTGCCAGCAGCGTAGCCCCACAGGGTGTAGCTAGGGCCACTGAAGCTTTCTTT
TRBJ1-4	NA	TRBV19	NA	CASSIPGKTNEKLFF	TGTGCCAGTAGTATCCCAGGGAAGACTAATGAAAAACTGTTTTTT
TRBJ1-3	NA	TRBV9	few	CASSVVPDSPEYTIYF	TGTGCCAGCAGCGTAGTGCCGGACTCCCCCGAGTACACCATATATTTT
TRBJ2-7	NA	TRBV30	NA	CAWGNRVEQYF	TGTGCCTGGGGGAACAGGGTCGAGCAGTACTTC
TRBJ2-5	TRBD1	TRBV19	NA	CASSMNRGTGETQYF	TGTGCCAGTAGTATGAACAGGGGGACGGGGGAGACCCAGTACTTC
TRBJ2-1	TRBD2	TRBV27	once	CASSLSAGGNNEQFF	TGTGCCAGCAGTTTATCAGCGGGGGGGAACAATGAGCAGTTCTTC
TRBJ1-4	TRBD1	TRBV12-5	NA	CASGLGEGTGDEKLFF	TGTGCTAGTGGTTTGGGCGAAGGGACAGGGGATGAAAAACTGTTTTTT
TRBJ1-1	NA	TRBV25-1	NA	CASSEEKNTEAFF	TGTGCCAGCAGTGAGGAGAAGAACACTGAAGCTTTCTTT
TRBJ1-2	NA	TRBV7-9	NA	CASTPAGGGNYGYTF	TGTGCCAGCACCCCGGCGGGGGGGGGTAACTATGGCTACACCTTC
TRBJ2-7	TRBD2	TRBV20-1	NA	CSASKLAGTYEQYF	TGCAGTGCTAGTAAACTAGCGGGGACCTACGAGCAGTACTTC
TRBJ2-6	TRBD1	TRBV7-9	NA	CASSSGQAVRGANVLTF	TGTGCCAGCAGCTCCGGACAGGCCGTGAGAGGGGCCAACGTCCTGACTTTC
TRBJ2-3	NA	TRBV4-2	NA	CASSQLTSTDTQYF	TGTGCCAGCAGCCAACTAACTAGCACAGATACGCAGTATTTT
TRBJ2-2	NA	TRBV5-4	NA	CASSRGQSNTGELFF	TGTGCCAGCAGCCGAGGACAGTCGAACACCGGGGAGCTGTTTTTT
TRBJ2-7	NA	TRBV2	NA	CASSGVSGGEQYF	TGTGCCAGCAGTGGTGTGAGTGGCGGGGAGCAGTACTTC
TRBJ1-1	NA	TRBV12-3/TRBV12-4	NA	CASRPLTLRGFF	TGTGCCAGCAGGCCACTCACACTAAGGGGTTTCTTT
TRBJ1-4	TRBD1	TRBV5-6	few	CASSLDRTGGSGEKLFF	TGTGCCAGCAGCTTGGATCGGACAGGGGGCTCGGGTGAAAAACTGTTTTTT
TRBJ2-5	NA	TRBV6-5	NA	CASTKGAQETQYF	TGTGCCAGCACCAAAGGGGCGCAAGAGACCCAGTACTTC